These 32 T cell receptor beta chains were sequenced from one sample in a study of T cell clones after liver transplantation. Generated by immunoSEQ multiplex PCR, the TCRdb table keeps only in-frame clones and is missing some. The sample consists of roughly 74,000 clones, about 80% of them appearing once. The source material was CD4+ T cells from blood, sampled before liver transplant. Every receptor here comes from a human donor who received a liver transplant.

The J gene is TRBJ2-1, the V gene TRBV7-2; weak D call: TRBD1 (5 bases). The CDR3 sequence is 13 residues long. V was trimmed by 3 bases and J by 6 bases, leaving 9 bases between them. In germline, CDR1 is SGHTA, CDR2 FQGNSA. The CDR3 sequence: CASSLGRTNEQFF. The CDR3 DNA sequence: TGTGCCAGCAGCTTGGGGCGGACCAATGAGCAGTTCTTC.

CDR3 in DNA: TGTGCAAGTCGCCAGACAGGGGAATACGGCGAGCAGTACTTC. Encoded protein: CASRQTGEYGEQYF. The V gene is TRBV12-2, the J gene TRBJ2-7; no DNA check was done on the table's D call, TRBD1. TRBV12-2 is a listed pseudogene. The CDR3 consists of 14 residues.

This clone appeared once. The chain couples TRBV5-4 to TRBJ1-4, with unresolved D. This CDR3 has 15 residues. The V end was cut by 0 bases, the J end by 3 bases, with 9 bases between. Germline values: CDR1 SGHNT, CDR2 YYREEE (reference sequence). CDR3 residues: CASSLAGASNEKLFF. CDR3 sequence (DNA): TGTGCCAGCAGCTTGGCGGGAGCATCTAATGAAAAACTGTTTTTT.

The chain carries TRBV30 and TRBJ1-3; a weak D match, TRBD1 (5 bases). Germline V gene data show CDR1 as GTSNPN and CDR2 as SVGIG (reference sequence). CDR3 length: 13 amino acids. Trimming pared 3 bases from V and 5 bases from J, leaving 11 bases between. In DNA, the CDR3 is TGTGCCTGGAGAGTCTGGGGCCGAAACACCATATATTTT. It codes for CAWRVWGRNTIYF.

The chain carries TRBV30 and TRBJ1-5, with a tentative D call TRBD1 (5 bases). This CDR3 is 17 amino acids long. V lost 2 bases and J lost 0, with 17 bases in between. CDR1 is GTSNPN, CDR2 SVGIG, per germline (reference sequence). CDR3 region: CAWSTRTSLYSNQPQHF. For the CDR3, the DNA is TGTGCCTGGAGTACCCGGACAAGTCTTTATAGCAATCAGCCCCAGCATTTT.

This chain connects TRBV28 to TRBJ2-5; the match to TRBD1 covers 7 bases. This CDR3 spans 15 amino acids. Germline loops: CDR1 MDHEN, CDR2 SYDVKM. With V trimmed by 4 bases and J by 7 bases, 12 bases remained unmatched. Here the CDR3 DNA reads TGTGCCAGCAGTTCGCAGCCGGGACAGAGAGTGACCCAGTACTTC. Its protein is CASSSQPGQRVTQYF.

This chain links TRBV5-4 with TRBJ2-7, with a tentative D call TRBD1 (6 bases). CDR3 length equals 14 residues. V lost 3 bases to trimming and J lost 2 bases, with 12 bases between them. In germline, CDR1 is SGHNT, CDR2 YYREEE (reference sequence). The CDR3 sequence is CASSSPGATYEQYF. CDR3 in DNA: TGTGCCAGCAGCTCGCCAGGGGCTACCTACGAGCAGTACTTC.

This chain links TRBV5-1 with TRBJ2-3; D is undetermined. Trimming took off 0 bases at V and 3 bases at J, with 8 bases between the two ends. Germline loops: CDR1 SGHRS, CDR2 YFSETQ. The CDR3 runs to 14 residues. CDR3 sequence reads: CASSLATSTDTQYF. The CDR3, as DNA: TGCGCCAGCAGCTTGGCGACCTCTACAGATACGCAGTATTTT.

V and J are TRBV28 and TRBJ2-7; TRBD2 aligns across 9 bases. CDR1 MDHEN and CDR2 SYDVKM come from the germline V gene. The CDR3 extends over 14 amino acids. Trimming took 4 bases from V and 5 from J; bases not matched to a gene: 6. Here the CDR3 DNA reads TGTGCCAGCAGTTCTGCTAGCGGGGTGAACGAGCAGTACTTC. Residues: CASSSASGVNEQYF.

The CDR3 spells CASSPRHYEQYF. The CDR3 DNA follows: TGTGCCAGCAGCCCAAGGCATTACGAGCAGTACTTC. The chain employs TRBV14 and TRBJ2-7; D unresolved. Germline-derived CDR1 and CDR2 are SGHDN and FVKESK. This CDR3 comprises 12 residues. The V end lost 4 bases, the J end lost 4 bases, and 8 bases lay between the germline ends.

This clone was recorded a few times. The chain joins TRBV14 to TRBJ2-7; no clear D gene. Germline loops: CDR1 SGHDN, CDR2 FVKESK. Trimming took off 1 base at V and 5 bases at J, with 15 bases between the two ends. CDR3 length: 15 residues. CDR3 in amino acids: CASSQGGTKGNEQYF. The CDR3 DNA is TGTGCCAGCAGCCAAGGGGGAACCAAGGGCAACGAGCAGTACTTC.

V usage is TRBV7-2 and J usage is TRBJ1-5; D perhaps matches TRBD1 (5 bases). The V gene lost 3 bases and the J gene lost 6 bases, with 9 bases spanning the gap. Germline V gene lookup returns CDR1 SGHTA and CDR2 FQGNSA. The CDR3 loop spans 13 amino acids. The CDR3 loop is CASSLAGGQPQHF. The CDR3 DNA reads as TGTGCCAGCAGCTTGGCCGGGGGTCAGCCCCAGCATTTT.

This rearrangement joins TRBV28 to TRBJ2-2; D ambiguous. Trimming removed 6 bases from V and 0 bases from J, with 8 bases in between. The length of the CDR3 is 14 residues. The V gene's germline CDR1 is MDHEN and CDR2 SYDVKM. The CDR3 DNA reads TGTGCCAGCAGGACGGACGCGAACACCGGGGAGCTGTTTTTT. This encodes CASRTDANTGELFF. Full variable domain (missing parts from reference TRBV28 and TRBJ2-2): DVKVTQSSRYLVKRTGEKVFLECVQDMDHENMFWYRQDPGLGLRLIYFSYDVKMKEKGDIPEGYSVSREKKERFSLILESASTNQTSMYLCASRTDANTGELFFGEGSRLTVL.

This chain links TRBV18 with TRBJ2-1; D remains unclear. The CDR3 covers 13 residues. With 6 bases removed from V and 7 bases from J, the gap between germline ends came to 13 bases. Germline CDR1 reads KGHSH; CDR2 reads LQKENI. The CDR3 loop is CASSPGPLNEQFF. Here the CDR3 DNA reads TGTGCCAGCTCGCCCGGACCACTAAATGAGCAGTTCTTC.

The J gene is TRBJ2-2, the V gene TRBV5-1, with D maybe TRBD1 (6 bases). This CDR3 has 14 residues. CDR1 is SGHRS and CDR2 is YFSETQ in the germline V gene. V was clipped by 1 base and J by 5 bases, with 9 bases between them. The DNA for the CDR3 is TGCGCCAGCAGCTTGAACAGGGTAACCGGGGAGCTGTTTTTT. Its protein product is CASSLNRVTGELFF.

V is TRBV28 and J is TRBJ2-4; D is unresolved. V gave up 4 bases and J gave up 1 base, with 11 bases separating them. This CDR3 spans 15 amino acids. CDR1 is MDHEN and CDR2 is SYDVKM in the germline V gene. CDR3 loop: CASSSHGSAKNIQYF. DNA of the CDR3: TGTGCCAGCAGTTCACATGGGTCGGCCAAAAACATTCAGTACTTC.

This clone was seen a single time. The rearrangement links TRBV7-2 to TRBJ1-1; D unclear. The CDR3 consists of 13 residues. V was shortened by 2 bases and J by 1 base, with 5 bases between the two germline ends. Germline CDR1 and CDR2: SGHTA and FQGNSA. Written as DNA, the CDR3 is TGTGCCAGCAGCTTAATGGAGAACACTGAAGCTTTCTTT. Translating gives CASSLMENTEAFF. Looking up the rest from reference TRBV7-2 and TRBJ1-1 gives the full variable domain: GAGVSQSPSNKVTEKGKDVELRCDPISGHTALYWYRQSLGQGLEFLIYFQGNSAPDKSGLPSDRFSAERTGGSVSTLTIQRTQQEDSAVYLCASSLMENTEAFFGQGTRLTVV.

V is TRBV2 and J is TRBJ1-3; 7 bases are a match to TRBD1. The CDR3 is made up of 16 amino acids. The V segment lost 6 bases and the J segment 0 bases; nucleotides outside the gene matches: 8. Germline assignment: CDR1 SNHLY and CDR2 FYNNEI. The chain's CDR3 is CASSGGQSSSGNTIYF. The DNA of the CDR3 is TGTGCCAGCAGCGGGGGACAGTCGAGCTCTGGAAACACCATATATTTT.

This clone was seen only once. The gene calls are TRBV10-3 and TRBJ1-1; D is undetermined. Germline values: CDR1 ENHRY, CDR2 SYGVKD. V was trimmed by 1 base and J by 1 base, leaving 16 bases between them. The CDR3 length is 17 residues. DNA of the CDR3: TGTGCCATCAGTGAGTTAGGAGGGTTCGATCAGAACACTGAAGCTTTCTTT. Its protein product is CAISELGGFDQNTEAFF.

The chain carries TRBV7-6 and TRBJ1-3; a weak D match, TRBD1 (5 bases). V was shortened by 5 bases and J by 2 bases, with 19 bases between the two germline ends. The CDR3 is made up of 17 amino acids. In germline, CDR1 is SGHVS, CDR2 FNYEAQ. The CDR3 bases are TGTGCCAGCAGCCTCCTCCCCCAGGGTGACACTGGAAACACCATATATTTT. It specifies CASSLLPQGDTGNTIYF.

CDR3 sequence reads: CASRRDRGRLTEAFF. The CDR3 region has the DNA TGTGCCAGCAGAAGGGACAGGGGGCGTCTCACTGAAGCTTTCTTT. The J gene is TRBJ1-1, the V gene TRBV27; 12 nucleotides line up with TRBD1. The V and J ends lost 6 bases and 4 bases, in that order; junction bases with no gene match: 6. The CDR3 length is 15 residues. Germline CDR1 MNHEY, CDR2 SMNVEV (reference sequence).

This sequence joins TRBV5-3 and TRBJ1-3; D perhaps matches TRBD1 (5 bases). TRBV5-3 is noted as an ORF with a role that remains uncertain. V was shortened by 0 bases and J by 2 bases, with 15 bases between the two germline ends. The CDR3 contains 17 residues. The CDR3 region has the DNA TGTGCCAGAAGCTTGGCCAACGGACACAGGCCTGGAAACACCATATATTTT. Its protein is CARSLANGHRPGNTIYF.

This clone was found once. The chain carries TRBV2 and TRBJ2-2; 9 bases are shared with TRBD2. V shed 8 bases and J 5 bases; nucleotides not matched to a gene: 9. CDR1 is SNHLY and CDR2 is FYNNEI in the germline V gene. The CDR3 contains 15 residues. CDR3 amino acids: CASLKRREGTGELFF. Here the CDR3 DNA reads TGTGCCAGCTTAAAGAGGCGGGAGGGGACCGGGGAGCTGTTTTTT.

The chain couples TRBV28 to TRBJ2-3, with 14 bases matching TRBD2. CDR1 MDHEN and CDR2 SYDVKM come from the germline V gene. The CDR3 runs 17 residues. V trimming: 2 bases; J trimming: 5 bases; junction bases outside the gene matches: 6. In DNA, the CDR3 is TGTGCCAGCAGTTTACTGACTAGCGGGAGGGCGGGAGATACGCAGTATTTT. Translation gives CASSLLTSGRAGDTQYF.

The V call is TRBV18, the J call TRBJ1-1, with no clear D. The germline V gene has CDR1 KGHSH and CDR2 LQKENI. CDR3 length: 12 amino acids. V lost 5 bases and J lost 2, with 6 bases in between. In DNA, the CDR3 is TGTGCCAGCTCAGGAGTAAACACTGAAGCTTTCTTT. The encoded protein is CASSGVNTEAFF.

The rearrangement uses TRBV4-3 and TRBJ1-2, with no clear D. Germline V gene sequence: CDR1 LGHNA, CDR2 YSLEER. The CDR3 covers 16 residues. Between the trimmed V and J ends, which lost 0 bases and 4 bases, there was a span of 15 bases. The CDR3 protein is CASSQERFTPSYGYTF. The CDR3 DNA sequence: TGCGCCAGCAGCCAAGAAAGGTTTACACCTTCCTATGGCTACACCTTC.

By share of the sample, this clone is medium-sized. The chain has TRBV2 and TRBJ1-5, with D hard to call. The ends were cut back, 6 bases at V and 0 bases at J, with 12 bases in the middle. Germline assignment: CDR1 SNHLY and CDR2 FYNNEI. The CDR3 consists of 15 residues. The CDR3 is CASSRGGNSNQPQHF. The DNA for the CDR3 is TGTGCCAGCAGCCGAGGAGGGAATAGCAATCAGCCCCAGCATTTT.

As concerns this clone: Other DNA sequences in the sample encode the same CDR3. The chain carries TRBV28 and TRBJ2-3; 7 positions agree with TRBD2. There are 15 residues in the CDR3. V was clipped by 2 bases and J by 4 bases; unmatched bases: 6. The germline V gene encodes CDR1 MDHEN and CDR2 SYDVKM. The DNA of the CDR3 is TGTGCCAGCAGTTTAGGCGGGAGTGGCGCAGATACGCAGTATTTT. Its protein product is CASSLGGSGADTQYF.

The genes are TRBV6-1 and TRBJ1-5; D ambiguous. The V and J ends lost 4 bases and 0 bases respectively, with 10 bases between them. Germline CDR1 is MNHNS and CDR2 is SASEGT. This CDR3 comprises 15 residues. The CDR3 protein is CASSAFGPSNQPQHF. CDR3 sequence (DNA): TGTGCCAGCAGTGCCTTCGGACCTAGCAATCAGCCCCAGCATTTT.

The sample holds a few counts of this clone. The chain is built from TRBV28 and TRBJ1-5, with TRBD1 as a possible D gene (6 bases). The CDR3 length is 16 residues. Germline V gene lookup returns CDR1 MDHEN and CDR2 SYDVKM. The V gene lost 3 bases and the J gene lost 2 bases, with 14 bases spanning the gap. The CDR3 DNA sequence: TGTGCCAGCAGTTTGCTGGGGGCGGTGGGCAATCAGCCCCAGCATTTT. This gives the protein CASSLLGAVGNQPQHF.

This rearrangement joins TRBV11-1 to TRBJ1-2; D is unclear. With 3 bases removed from V and 6 bases from J, the gap between germline ends came to 14 bases. The CDR3 is made up of 14 amino acids. The germline V gene has CDR1 SGHAT and CDR2 FQDESV (reference sequence). In DNA form, the CDR3 reads TGTGCCAGCAGCTTCGGACCAAGCTATGATGGCTACACCTTC. Residues: CASSFGPSYDGYTF.

The CDR3 loop is CASSDEAGSTDTQYF. For the CDR3, the DNA is TGTGCCAGCAGTGACGAAGCGGGAAGCACAGATACGCAGTATTTT. The rearrangement joins TRBV6-4 to TRBJ2-3; 7 bases line up with TRBD2. The CDR3 is 15 residues long. CDR1 and CDR2 (germline): MRHNA, SNTAGT. The J segment lost 0 bases and the V segment lost 2 bases, leaving 2 bases of the junction unmatched.